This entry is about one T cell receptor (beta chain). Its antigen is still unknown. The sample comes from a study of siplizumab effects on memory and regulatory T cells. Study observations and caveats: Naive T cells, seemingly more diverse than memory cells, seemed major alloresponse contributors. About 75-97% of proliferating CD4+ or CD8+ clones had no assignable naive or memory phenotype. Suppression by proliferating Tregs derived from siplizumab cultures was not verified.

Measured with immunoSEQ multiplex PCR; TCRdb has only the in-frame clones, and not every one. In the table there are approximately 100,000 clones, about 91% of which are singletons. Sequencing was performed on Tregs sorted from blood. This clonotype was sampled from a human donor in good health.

CDR3 sequence: CASSRRDRGPGNTIYF. DNA for the CDR3: TGTGCCAGCAGCCGCCGGGACAGGGGGCCTGGAAACACCATATATTTT. The V gene is TRBV7-9, the J gene TRBJ1-3; 12 nucleotides match TRBD1. Unmatched junction bases numbered 4, after V lost 5 bases and J lost 2 bases. Germline lookup yields CDR1 SEHNR and CDR2 FQNEAQ (reference sequence). The CDR3 spans 16 residues.